This T cell receptor beta chain was profiled in a study of blood T cell repertoires in COVID-19. Study context: Samples of COVID-19 (acute and convalescent) were obtained from the United States, Italy and Spain. T cells, B-cell-depleted T cells, or PBMCs supplied cDNA or gDNA.

The CDR3 has 15 amino acids. Germline loops: CDR1 MGHRA, CDR2 YSYEKL. V was clipped by 0 bases and J by 7 bases, with 14 bases between them. Under the authors' procedure: Scientists estimated how many nucleated cells there were by amplifying reference gene primers. TCRdb keeps only in-frame clones here, not all; method: immunoSEQ multiplex PCR. V, J and clone size derive from that table, while D and trimming were established from the DNA sequence. The sample lists more than 200,000 clones; about 88% were seen once. The genes are TRBV4-1 and TRBJ2-3; D is perhaps TRBD2 (6 bases). The TCR comes from a woman in her 40s who had recovered from COVID-19. The sample consisted of peripheral blood. CDR3: CASSQDGAGLNTQYF. The DNA for the CDR3 is TGCGCCAGCAGCCAAGATGGGGCGGGGTTAAATACGCAGTATTTT.